This T cell receptor (beta chain) comes out of a study of shared clonotypes between healthy human individuals. Sequencing used immunoSEQ multiplex PCR; TCRdb keeps in-frame clones, though not all of them. The table lists 550,000 to 800,000 clones, less than 95% of them singletons. The CDR3 is made up of 11 amino acids. Germline-derived CDR1 and CDR2 are SGHRS and YFSETQ. V dropped 7 bases and J dropped 4 bases, with 8 bases sitting between them. On this clone itself: The sample has other DNA sequences that encode this CDR3 too.

The chain couples TRBV5-1 to TRBJ1-2, with unresolved D. Input material: memory CD8+ T cells from PBMCs. Specified subset: CD45RO+ cells pooled with CCR7-negative TemRA cells. The sequence came from a man between 18 and 35 years old in good health. Some clones in this sample may be carry-over from other donors' samples. CDR3 in DNA: TGCGCCAGCTCCTCGAGCTATGGCTACACCTTC. This translates into CASSSSYGYTF.